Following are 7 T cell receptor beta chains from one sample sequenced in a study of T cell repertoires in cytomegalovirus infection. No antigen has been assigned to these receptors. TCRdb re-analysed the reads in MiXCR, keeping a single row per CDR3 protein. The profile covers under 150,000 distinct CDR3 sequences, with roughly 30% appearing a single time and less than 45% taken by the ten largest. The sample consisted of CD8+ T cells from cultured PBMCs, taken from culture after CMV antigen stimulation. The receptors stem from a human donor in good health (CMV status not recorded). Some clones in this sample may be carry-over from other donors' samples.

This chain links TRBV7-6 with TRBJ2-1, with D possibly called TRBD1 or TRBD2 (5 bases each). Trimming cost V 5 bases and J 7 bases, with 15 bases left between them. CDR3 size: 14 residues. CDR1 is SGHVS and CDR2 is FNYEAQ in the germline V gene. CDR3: CASSPPGPFNEQFF. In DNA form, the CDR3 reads TGTGCCAGCAGCCCTCCGGGGCCGTTTAATGAGCAGTTCTTC.

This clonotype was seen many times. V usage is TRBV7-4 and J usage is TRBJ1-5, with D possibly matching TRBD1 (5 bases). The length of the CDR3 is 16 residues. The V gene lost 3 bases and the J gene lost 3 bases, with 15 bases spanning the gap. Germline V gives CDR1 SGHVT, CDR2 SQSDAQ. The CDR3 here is CASSFIGWGTNQPQHF. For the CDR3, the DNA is TGTGCCAGCAGCTTCATTGGATGGGGGACCAATCAGCCCCAGCATTTT.

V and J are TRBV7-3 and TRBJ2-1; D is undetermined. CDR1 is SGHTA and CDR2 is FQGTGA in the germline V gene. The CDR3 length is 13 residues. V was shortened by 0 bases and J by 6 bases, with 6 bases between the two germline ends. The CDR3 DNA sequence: TGTGCCAGCAGCTTAACCATGAGCAATGAGCAGTTCTTC. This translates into CASSLTMSNEQFF.

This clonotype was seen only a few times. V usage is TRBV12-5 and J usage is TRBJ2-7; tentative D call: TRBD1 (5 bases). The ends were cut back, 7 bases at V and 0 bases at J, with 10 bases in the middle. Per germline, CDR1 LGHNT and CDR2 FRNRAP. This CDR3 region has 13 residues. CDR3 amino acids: CASAPDTSYEQYF. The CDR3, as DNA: TGTGCTAGTGCCCCGGACACCTCCTACGAGCAGTACTTC.

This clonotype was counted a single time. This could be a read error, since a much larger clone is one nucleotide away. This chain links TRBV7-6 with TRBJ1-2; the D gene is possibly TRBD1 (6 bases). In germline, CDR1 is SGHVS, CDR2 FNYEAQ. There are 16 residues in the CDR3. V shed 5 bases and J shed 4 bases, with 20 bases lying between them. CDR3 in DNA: TGTGCCAGCAGCCAGGGGCAGGCAGCCGAAACCTATGGCTACACCTTC. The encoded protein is CASSQGQAAETYGYTF. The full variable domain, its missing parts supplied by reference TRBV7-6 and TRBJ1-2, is GAGVSQSPRYKVTKRGQDVALRCDPISGHVSLYWYRQALGQGPEFLTYFNYEAQQDKSGLPNDRFSAERPEGSISTLTIQRTEQRDSAMYRCASSQGQAAETYGYTFGSGTRLTVV.

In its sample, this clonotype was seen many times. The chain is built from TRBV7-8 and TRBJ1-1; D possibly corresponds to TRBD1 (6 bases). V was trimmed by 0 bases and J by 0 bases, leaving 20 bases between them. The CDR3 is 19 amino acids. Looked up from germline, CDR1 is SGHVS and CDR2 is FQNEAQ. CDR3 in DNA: TGTGCCAGCAGCTTAGCTACGGACAGTGTGCTTTTGATGAACACTGAAGCTTTCTTT. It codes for CASSLATDSVLLMNTEAFF.

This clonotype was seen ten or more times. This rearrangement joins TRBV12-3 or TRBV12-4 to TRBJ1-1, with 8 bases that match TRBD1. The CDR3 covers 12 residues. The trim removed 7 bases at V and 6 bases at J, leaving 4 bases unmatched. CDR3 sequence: CASTQGASEAFF. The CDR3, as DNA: TGTGCCAGCACCCAGGGGGCTTCTGAAGCTTTCTTT.